These 27 T cell receptor beta chains share one sample of origin, sequenced in a study of shared clonotypes between healthy human individuals. Sequencing used immunoSEQ multiplex PCR; TCRdb keeps in-frame clones, though not all of them. The data show millions of clones, 95% seen once. Source material: naive CD4+ T cells sorted from blood. As to subset: CD45RA+ positively selected. These TCRs come from a man between 18 and 35 years old in good health.

V is TRBV12-5 and J is TRBJ1-2; 10 bases fit TRBD1. This CDR3 spans 15 amino acids. Per germline, CDR1 LGHNT and CDR2 FRNRAP. The J segment lost 8 bases and the V segment lost 4 bases, leaving 10 bases of the junction unmatched. CDR3 protein: CASGSSSTGGKGYTF. DNA of the CDR3: TGTGCTAGTGGTTCTAGCTCGACAGGGGGCAAGGGCTACACCTTC.

As regards this clone: Distinct nucleotide sequences in the sample also encode this CDR3. The genes are TRBV18 and TRBJ1-1; 10 bases are shared with TRBD1. Germline CDR1 and CDR2: KGHSH and LQKENI. V trimming: 3 bases; J trimming: 3 bases; junction bases outside the gene matches: 1. CDR3 length: 14 residues. CDR3 residues: CASSPGTGDTEAFF. CDR3 DNA: TGTGCCAGCTCACCCGGGACAGGGGACACTGAAGCTTTCTTT.

The chain links TRBV7-8 to TRBJ1-2; D may be TRBD1 (5 bases). There are 15 residues in the CDR3. Deletions cut 8 bases from V and 2 bases from J, with 18 bases between. The germline V gene encodes CDR1 SGHVS and CDR2 FQNEAQ. The CDR3 bases are TGTGCCAGCTCCCCCACCCCCCAGGGAAACTATGGCTACACCTTC. Protein: CASSPTPQGNYGYTF.

This chain links TRBV6-5 with TRBJ2-4, with a tentative D call TRBD1 (5 bases). The CDR3 runs to 16 residues. The germline CDR1 and CDR2 sequences are MNHEY and SVGAGI. Trimming shortened V by 1 base and J by 3 bases, and 13 bases separated the two germline ends. Here the CDR3 reads CASSYLGAKGKNIQYF. DNA for the CDR3: TGTGCCAGCAGTTACTTAGGGGCTAAGGGCAAAAACATTCAGTACTTC.

The V call is TRBV6-1, the J call TRBJ2-7, with unresolved D. Germline CDR1 reads MNHNS; CDR2 reads SASEGT. V was pared by 4 bases and J by 3 bases, with 16 bases between. This CDR3 is built from 15 residues. The CDR3 is CASSAAEMVYYEQYF. The CDR3 nucleotides are TGTGCCAGCAGTGCCGCGGAGATGGTATACTACGAGCAGTACTTC.

The V call is TRBV5-4, the J call TRBJ1-2; TRBD1 agrees at 9 bases. CDR3 length: 14 residues. The J segment lost 8 bases and the V segment lost 0 bases, leaving 5 bases of the junction unmatched. Germline loops: CDR1 SGHNT, CDR2 YYREEE (reference sequence). The CDR3 DNA sequence: TGTGCCAGCAGCTTGGAAACAGGGGGCCGGGGCTACACCTTC. It yields the protein CASSLETGGRGYTF. The variable domain in full, completed from reference TRBV5-4 and TRBJ1-2, reads ETGVTQSPTHLIKTRGQQVTLRCSSQSGHNTVSWYQQALGQGPQFIFQYYREEENGRGNFPPRFSGLQFPNYSSELNVNALELDDSALYLCASSLETGGRGYTFGSGTRLTVV.

This chain links TRBV6-5 with TRBJ2-7; weak D call: TRBD2 (7 bases). CDR3 size: 14 residues. With 6 bases removed from V and 2 bases from J, the gap between germline ends came to 14 bases. Germline loops: CDR1 MNHEY, CDR2 SVGAGI. The CDR3 coding sequence is TGTGCCAGCAGCAGGGGAGGGGGGGCCTACGAGCAGTACTTC. The encoded protein is CASSRGGGAYEQYF.

V usage is TRBV28 and J usage is TRBJ1-5; TRBD1 aligns across 11 bases. The CDR3 spans 15 residues. From germline, CDR1 is MDHEN and CDR2 SYDVKM. With 6 bases clipped from V and 5 bases from J, the junction kept 6 bases outside the gene matches. In DNA form, the CDR3 reads TGTGCCAGCAGCCTCCGGACAGGGGGCGATCAGCCCCAGCATTTT. Its translation is CASSLRTGGDQPQHF.

In the case of this clone: A junction end diverges from the germline sequence, so it may reflect a read error. As DNA, the CDR3 is TGTGCCAGCAGCGGGACAGGGGGCAACGTCCTGACTTTC. This gives the protein CASSGTGGNVLTF. The chain recombines TRBV6-1 with TRBJ2-6; 11 nucleotides agree with TRBD1. This CDR3 comprises 13 residues. CDR1 is MNHNS and CDR2 is SASEGT in the germline V gene.

This clone appeared many times. Within the sample, other DNA sequences also encode this same CDR3. This chain uses TRBV20-1 with TRBJ2-3; D is unresolved. Trimming left V 2 bases short and J 4 bases short, with 4 bases between. The CDR3 contains 11 residues. Germline V gene data show CDR1 as DFQATT and CDR2 as SNEGSKA (reference sequence). The CDR3 sequence is CSARIADTQYF. CDR3 nucleotide sequence: TGCAGTGCTAGAATCGCAGATACGCAGTATTTT.

In this sample, this clone turned up once. This sequence joins TRBV28 and TRBJ1-2, with 7 bases fitting TRBD1. Germline V gene data show CDR1 as MDHEN and CDR2 as SYDVKM. The CDR3 is 15 amino acids. V dropped 7 bases and J dropped 4; count of bases not matched to a gene: 12. The CDR3 reads CASIPTLGTAYGYTF. For the CDR3, the DNA is TGTGCCAGCATTCCGACCTTGGGGACAGCCTATGGCTACACCTTC.

Only one count was recorded for this clone. The genes are TRBV11-1 and TRBJ1-5; D is undetermined. The CDR3 consists of 13 residues. The germline gives CDR1 SGHAT, CDR2 FQDESV (reference sequence). Trimming took 1 base from V and 9 from J, leaving 10 bases between them. CDR3 loop: CASSLGPGWPQHF. DNA for the CDR3: TGTGCCAGCAGCTTAGGGCCGGGGTGGCCCCAGCATTTT. The full variable domain, in which reference TRBV11-1 and TRBJ1-5 provide the parts outside the CDR3, is EAEVAQSPRYKITEKSQAVAFWCDPISGHATLYWYRQILGQGPELLVQFQDESVVDDSQLPKDRFSAERLKGVDSTLKIQPAELGDSAMYLCASSLGPGWPQHFGDGTRLSIL.

A word on this clone: Within the sample, other DNA sequences also encode this same CDR3. The rearrangement links TRBV5-1 to TRBJ1-4; no firm D call. The CDR3 is 14 residues long. V lost 1 base and J 0 bases, leaving 4 bases between the germline ends. Germline assignment: CDR1 SGHRS and CDR2 YFSETQ. The CDR3 DNA reads TGCGCCAGCAGCTTGACAGCAACTAATGAAAAACTGTTTTTT. It translates to CASSLTATNEKLFF.

The chain couples TRBV5-1 to TRBJ2-1; TRBD1 matches 7 bases. Germline V gene sequence: CDR1 SGHRS, CDR2 YFSETQ. With 3 bases clipped from V and 1 base from J, the junction kept 4 bases outside the gene matches. This CDR3 has 15 residues. The CDR3 loop reads CASSWGTVSYNEQFF. CDR3 sequence (DNA): TGCGCCAGCAGCTGGGGGACAGTGTCCTACAATGAGCAGTTCTTC.

J is TRBJ2-6 and V is TRBV20-1; D is unclear. V lost 8 bases, J lost 3 bases, and 5 bases lay in between. The V gene's germline CDR1 is DFQATT and CDR2 SNEGSKA (reference sequence). CDR3 size: 11 residues. The CDR3 spells CSMLGANVLTF. In DNA form, the CDR3 reads TGCAGTATGCTTGGGGCCAACGTCCTGACTTTC.

The chain is built from TRBV4-2 and TRBJ2-7, with a tentative D call TRBD2 (6 bases). The CDR3 contains 15 residues. V was clipped by 4 bases and J by 4 bases, with 17 bases between them. The germline CDR1 and CDR2 sequences are LGHNA and YNFKEQ. The CDR3 DNA reads TGTGCCAGCAGCCCCCAAGAGCAGGGAGGATACGAGCAGTACTTC. This codes for CASSPQEQGGYEQYF.

The chain recombines TRBV5-1 with TRBJ2-5; TRBD1 matches 8 bases. Germline V gene lookup returns CDR1 SGHRS and CDR2 YFSETQ. CDR3 length: 15 residues. Trimming at V came to 1 base and at J to 4 bases, leaving 6 bases not matched to a gene. CDR3 DNA: TGCGCCAGCAGCTTGATACAGGGGGTGGGAGAGACCCAGTACTTC. Encoded protein: CASSLIQGVGETQYF.

The chain has TRBV25-1 and TRBJ2-1; possible D gene TRBD2, 7 bases. The CDR3 sequence is 17 residues long. The germline gives CDR1 MGHDK, CDR2 SYGVNS. Trimming shortened V by 3 bases and J by 8 bases, and 23 bases separated the two germline ends. The CDR3: CASSEELFGGRGYEQFF. The CDR3 region has the DNA TGTGCCAGCAGTGAGGAACTTTTCGGGGGGCGCGGCTATGAGCAGTTCTTC.

This clone appeared once. One end of the junction varies from germline; a read error may be responsible. V is TRBV7-9 and J is TRBJ2-1, with 10 bases lining up with TRBD1. This CDR3 has 12 amino acids. Germline CDR1 reads SEHNR; CDR2 reads FQNEAQ (reference sequence). The CDR3 region is CASSSNRDRGIF. The CDR3 DNA sequence: TGTGCCAGCAGCTCGAACCGGGACAGGGGCATCTTC.

The chain is built from TRBV20-1 and TRBJ2-7; the D gene could be TRBD1 or TRBD2 (5 bases each). Germline-derived CDR1 and CDR2 are DFQATT and SNEGSKA (reference sequence). This CDR3 has 10 residues. V dropped 5 bases and J dropped 6 bases, with 8 bases sitting between them. The chain's CDR3 is CSARGPEQYF. The CDR3 DNA reads as TGCAGTGCTCGGGGACCCGAGCAGTACTTC.

The V call is TRBV19, the J call TRBJ2-3, with D possibly TRBD2 on 6 matching bases. This CDR3 has 14 residues. Germline V lookup: CDR1 LNHDA, CDR2 SQIVND (reference sequence). Between the trimmed V and J ends, which lost 4 bases and 0 bases, there was a span of 8 bases. The CDR3 nucleotides read TGTGCCAGTAGTAAGGACTATAGCACAGATACGCAGTATTTT. Its translation is CASSKDYSTDTQYF.

This chain uses TRBV30 with TRBJ1-6, with 9 positions matching TRBD1. Germline CDR1 is GTSNPN and CDR2 is SVGIG (reference sequence). V shed 2 bases and J 10 bases; nucleotides not matched to a gene: 9. CDR3 size: 15 residues. The CDR3 region is CAWSTGTGGGSPLHF. CDR3 DNA: TGTGCCTGGAGTACGGGTACAGGGGGCGGATCACCCCTCCACTTT.

The chain recombines TRBV10-3 with TRBJ2-7; perhaps TRBD1 as D (5 bases). The V end was cut by 2 bases, the J end by 2 bases, with 10 bases between. The CDR3 has 14 amino acids. Germline V CDR1 and CDR2: ENHRY, SYGVKD. As DNA, the CDR3 is TGTGCCATCAGTGAGGGTCCGGACACCTACGAGCAGTACTTC. Its protein product is CAISEGPDTYEQYF.

This sequence joins TRBV5-1 and TRBJ2-5, with TRBD2 matching 8 bases. Germline V gene lookup returns CDR1 SGHRS and CDR2 YFSETQ. With 6 bases clipped from V and 1 base from J, the junction kept 2 bases outside the gene matches. The CDR3 loop spans 13 amino acids. The CDR3 nucleotides are TGCGCCAGCAAGACTAGCGCCCAAGAGACCCAGTACTTC. Translation: CASKTSAQETQYF.

V gene TRBV30 combines with J gene TRBJ1-1, with no clear D. V was shortened by 5 bases and J by 4 bases, with 11 bases between the two germline ends. This CDR3 comprises 12 residues. CDR1 is GTSNPN, CDR2 SVGIG, per germline (reference sequence). In nucleotides, the CDR3 is TGTGCCTGGCAATCAAAAGGCACTGAAGCTTTCTTT. Its translation: CAWQSKGTEAFF.

V gene TRBV7-8 combines with J gene TRBJ2-1, with 10 bases identical to TRBD1. Germline V lookup: CDR1 SGHVS, CDR2 FQNEAQ. The trim removed 7 bases at V and 9 bases at J, leaving 12 bases unmatched. The CDR3 runs 15 residues. The CDR3, as DNA: TGTGCCAGCATCTTGAGAGGGACAGGGGTAGGTGAGCAGTTCTTC. Its protein is CASILRGTGVGEQFF. Filled out from reference TRBV7-8 and TRBJ2-1, the complete variable domain reads GAGVSQSPRYKVAKRGQDVALRCDPISGHVSLFWYQQALGQGPEFLTYFQNEAQLDKSGLPSDRFFAERPEGSVSTLKIQRTQQEDSAVYLCASILRGTGVGEQFFGPGTRLTVL.

Note on this clone: Other nucleotide sequences in the sample specify the same CDR3. The CDR3 spells CASSVAGSNEQFF. For the CDR3, the DNA is TGTGCCAGCAGCGTAGCTGGGTCCAATGAGCAGTTCTTC. The V gene is TRBV9, the J gene TRBJ2-1, with D uncertain. From germline, CDR1 is SGDLS and CDR2 YYNGEE. This CDR3 region has 13 residues. Trimming removed 0 bases from V and 6 bases from J, with 7 bases in between.